The 13 T cell receptor beta chains given below trace back to one sample, sequenced in a study of T cell changes during pregnancy in multiple sclerosis. TCRdb keeps only in-frame clones here, not all; method: immunoSEQ multiplex PCR. This sample has about 68,000 clones, with less than 95% found just once. The sequencing used peripheral blood, collected in the third trimester of pregnancy. These TCRs come from a female donor with multiple sclerosis, enrolled in a pregnancy study.

The rearrangement joins TRBV7-3 to TRBJ1-2; 7 bases match TRBD1. V lost 6 bases to trimming and J lost 8 bases; unmatched junction nucleotides: 18. The CDR3 is 16 amino acids. CDR1 and CDR2 from the germline V gene are SGHTA and FQGTGA. CDR3 amino acids: CASSLNPIQGPGGYTF. DNA for the CDR3: TGTGCCAGCAGTCTCAATCCTATACAGGGGCCGGGGGGCTACACCTTC.

The chain combines TRBV2 with TRBJ1-2; 7 bases are shared with TRBD1. The CDR3 covers 11 residues. The germline V gene encodes CDR1 SNHLY and CDR2 FYNNEI. J gave up 5 bases and V 9 bases, and 3 bases lay outside the gene matches. CDR3 amino acids: CASDRDYGYTF. Here the CDR3 DNA reads TGTGCCAGTGACAGGGATTATGGCTACACCTTC.

This chain uses TRBV4-2 with TRBJ2-1; 12 nucleotides line up with TRBD2. This CDR3 contains 16 residues. J lost 3 bases, V lost 3 bases, and 3 bases had no gene match. From germline, CDR1 is LGHNA and CDR2 YNFKEQ. The CDR3 DNA reads as TGTGCCAGCAGCCAGGGACTAGCGGGTGACTACAATGAGCAGTTCTTC. Protein: CASSQGLAGDYNEQFF.

This chain joins TRBV19 and TRBJ1-2; 7 nucleotides line up with TRBD1. From germline, CDR1 is LNHDA and CDR2 SQIVND (reference sequence). CDR3 length equals 16 residues. With 2 bases clipped from V and 4 bases from J, the junction kept 10 bases outside the gene matches. The CDR3 protein is CASSIYGDRDSYGYTF. The CDR3 DNA is TGTGCCAGTAGTATATATGGCGACAGGGATTCCTATGGCTACACCTTC.

The V call is TRBV15, the J call TRBJ1-5; D remains ambiguous. CDR3 length: 12 residues. The V gene's germline CDR1 is LNHNV and CDR2 YYDKDF (reference sequence). V lost 9 bases and J 3 bases, leaving 9 bases between the germline ends. CDR3 in amino acids: CATRANNQPQHF. The CDR3 bases are TGTGCCACGAGGGCTAACAATCAGCCCCAGCATTTT.

The chain carries TRBV5-1 and TRBJ1-2, with 7 bases fitting TRBD1. The germline CDR1 and CDR2 sequences are SGHRS and YFSETQ. The CDR3 is made up of 14 amino acids. V lost 4 bases and J lost 2; bases outside the gene matches: 5. CDR3 in amino acids: CASSQIQGNYGYTF. Written as DNA, the CDR3 is TGCGCCAGCAGCCAAATACAGGGGAACTATGGCTACACCTTC.

The CDR3 coding sequence is TGTGCCAGCAGCTTGATCGAGGCAACTAATGAAAAACTGTTTTTT. The encoded protein is CASSLIEATNEKLFF. The chain has TRBV7-8 and TRBJ1-4, with D hard to call. CDR1 and CDR2 (germline): SGHVS, FQNEAQ. The ends were cut back, 3 bases at V and 0 bases at J, with 8 bases in the middle. The CDR3 runs 15 residues.

The chain joins TRBV4-1 to TRBJ1-2; 11 bases line up with TRBD1. J gave up 0 bases and V 3 bases, and 3 bases lay outside the gene matches. CDR1 is MGHRA, CDR2 YSYEKL, per germline. The CDR3 has 16 amino acids. In DNA form, the CDR3 reads TGCGCCAGCAGCCACGGACAGGGGGCAGCTAACTATGGCTACACCTTC. Translated, it gives CASSHGQGAANYGYTF.

The chain joins TRBV7-3 to TRBJ2-2; D may be TRBD1 (6 bases). V lost 3 bases and J lost 4, with 12 bases in between. The V gene's germline CDR1 is SGHTA and CDR2 FQGTGA. The length of the CDR3 is 15 residues. CDR3 DNA sequence: TGTGCCAGCAGCTTTACAGGGTCGGGCACCGGGGAGCTGTTTTTT. Protein sequence: CASSFTGSGTGELFF.

V gene TRBV7-2 combines with J gene TRBJ2-4; D perhaps matches TRBD2 (5 bases). Germline loops: CDR1 SGHTA, CDR2 FQGNSA. V was trimmed by 7 bases and J by 6 bases, leaving 16 bases between them. This CDR3 is 14 amino acids long. The CDR3 here is CASIQEVGGNIQYF. CDR3 nucleotides: TGTGCCAGCATTCAAGAGGTCGGAGGAAACATTCAGTACTTC.

The CDR3 reads CASSERDRGIDQPQHF. The DNA for the CDR3 is TGTGCCAGCAGTGAAAGGGACAGGGGAATAGATCAGCCCCAGCATTTT. The rearrangement joins TRBV6-1 to TRBJ1-5; 10 bases line up with TRBD1. The V gene's germline CDR1 is MNHNS and CDR2 SASEGT. The CDR3 loop spans 16 amino acids. The ends lost 2 bases at V and 5 bases at J; junction bases unmatched: 6.

This sequence joins TRBV30 and TRBJ2-2, with 13 bases fitting TRBD2. CDR3 length: 17 amino acids. J was trimmed by 4 bases and V by 5 bases; bases with no gene match: 10. Per germline, CDR1 GTSNPN and CDR2 SVGIG (reference sequence). CDR3 sequence (DNA): TGTGCCTGGTTAGGACTAGCGGGGGAAAAGGTCACCGGGGAGCTGTTTTTT. It codes for CAWLGLAGEKVTGELFF.

This rearrangement joins TRBV4-1 to TRBJ1-5; no firm D call. The CDR3 runs to 13 residues. Deletions cut 0 bases from V and 3 bases from J, with 3 bases between. CDR1 and CDR2 (germline): MGHRA, YSYEKL. CDR3 DNA sequence: TGCGCCAGCAGCCAAGACCTCAATCAGCCCCAGCATTTT. Translating it yields CASSQDLNQPQHF.